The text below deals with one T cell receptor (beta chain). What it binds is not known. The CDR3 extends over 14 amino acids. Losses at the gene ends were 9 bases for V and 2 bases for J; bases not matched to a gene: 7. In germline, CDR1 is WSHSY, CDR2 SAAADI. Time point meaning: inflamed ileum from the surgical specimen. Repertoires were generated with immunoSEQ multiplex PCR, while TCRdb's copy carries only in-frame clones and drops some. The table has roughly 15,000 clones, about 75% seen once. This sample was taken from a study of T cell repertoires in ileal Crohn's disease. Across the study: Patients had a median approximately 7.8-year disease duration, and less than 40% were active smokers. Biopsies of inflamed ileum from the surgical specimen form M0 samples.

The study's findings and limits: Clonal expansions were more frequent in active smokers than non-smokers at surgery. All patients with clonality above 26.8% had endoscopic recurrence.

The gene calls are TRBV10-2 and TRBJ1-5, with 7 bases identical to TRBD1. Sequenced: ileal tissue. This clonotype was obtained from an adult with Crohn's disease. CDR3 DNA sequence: TGCGCCAGTTCAACAGGGGAGGGCAATCAGCCCCAGCATTTT. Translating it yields CASSTGEGNQPQHF.